This TCR beta chain was sequenced for a study of regulatory T cells in long-lasting Graves disease. Overall study results and limits: Accuracy may have suffered from the small sample size.

The CDR3 consists of 13 residues. Germline loops: CDR1 SGHTA, CDR2 FQGNSA. Trimming took 0 bases from V and 7 from J, leaving 4 bases between them. Described time point: newly diagnosed GD, antithyroid drugs for less than 3 months. Generation of the TCR library employed RNA extracted from PBMCs. With iRepertoire HTBI primers and Arm-PCR of CDR3 regions, TCR beta libraries were built. Original analysis: In the combined samples, roughly 60 TRBV and 14 TRBJ segments were identified. TCRdb fed the multiplex PCR reads into MiXCR, producing one record per CDR3 protein. V and J calls and clone size were set by TCRdb, not the authors. The sample lists fewer than 500,000 distinct CDR3 sequences, roughly 16% seen once, with about 12% in the top ten. The sample holds a few counts of this clonotype. Its specificity is not known. These records were also assigned to another study, of T cells in Graves' hyperthyroidism and ophthalmopathy. That work contributes: Pregnant or lactating patients were excluded, as were those with uncontrolled infection or other autoimmune disease. Orbital computed tomography, thyroid ultrasound, serum thyroxine and TRAb, and clinical symptoms together informed the diagnoses.

The TCR comes from a man between 35 and 55 years old with Graves disease. This specimen was peripheral blood mononuclear cells (PBMCs), taken at new diagnosis, from a patient treated with antithyroid drugs. This chain connects TRBV7-2 to TRBJ1-6; D is ambiguous. This CDR3 is CASSLAPNSPLHF. CDR3 sequence (DNA): TGTGCCAGCAGCTTAGCCCCGAATTCACCCCTCCACTTT.